This entry lists 14 T cell receptor beta chains sequenced from one sample in a study of vaccination and CD4 T cells after COVID-19. These receptors are not linked to any known antigen. The sample's treatment: roughly 11-day PBMC culture with coronavirus spike peptide pools or control peptides (ViraFEST assay). Researchers collected the unexposed donor's CD4+ T cells before the COVID-19 pandemic (2011-2018). The study sequenced cultured CD4+ T cell DNA using the Oncomine TCR Beta short-read assay. Via MiXCR, TCRdb re-called the PCR reads, giving one row per CDR3 protein. Among some 7,000 distinct CDR3 sequences listed, 33% were seen once. Sequencing was done on a sample of CD4+ T cells from blood, cultured in vitro. The receptors shown here come from a human donor in good health.

This sequence joins TRBV12-3 or TRBV12-4 and TRBJ1-5, with 7 bases fitting TRBD1. CDR3 length: 14 amino acids. With V trimmed by 6 bases and J by 3 bases, 5 bases remained unmatched. The DNA of the CDR3 is TGTGCCAGCAGATCCGACAGGGTCAATCAGCCCCAGCATTTT. Translation: CASRSDRVNQPQHF.

The sample holds a few counts of this clonotype. The genes are TRBV7-3 and TRBJ2-1; D perhaps matches TRBD1 (5 bases). The germline V gene encodes CDR1 SGHTA and CDR2 FQGTGA. This CDR3 comprises 16 residues. Between the trimmed V and J ends, which lost 1 base and 6 bases, there was a span of 16 bases. The CDR3 here is CASSLIGVAGSNEQFF. The CDR3 DNA sequence: TGTGCCAGCAGCTTAATTGGGGTGGCAGGGTCCAATGAGCAGTTCTTC. The full variable domain, in which reference TRBV7-3 and TRBJ2-1 provide the parts outside the CDR3, is GAGVSQTPSNKVTEKGKYVELRCDPISGHTALYWYRQSLGQGPEFLIYFQGTGAADDSGLPNDRFFAVRPEGSVSTLKIQRTERGDSAVYLCASSLIGVAGSNEQFFGPGTRLTVL.

In this sample, this clonotype turned up a few times. The genes are TRBV5-1 and TRBJ2-7; D is possibly TRBD1 (6 bases). CDR1 is SGHRS, CDR2 YFSETQ, per germline. This CDR3 region has 15 residues. V was cut by 6 bases and J by 4 bases, with 20 bases left in between. CDR3 amino acids: CASTAEQGRRYEQYF. CDR3 sequence (DNA): TGCGCCAGCACCGCGGAACAGGGACGGCGGTACGAGCAGTACTTC.

The chain uses TRBV12-3 or TRBV12-4 and TRBJ2-1, with 8 bases fitting TRBD1. V gave up 5 bases and J gave up 2 bases; unmatched junction bases: 5. The CDR3 sequence is 15 residues long. CDR3 sequence: CASSPGQGPYNEQFF. Here the CDR3 DNA reads TGTGCCAGCAGTCCTGGACAGGGCCCCTACAATGAGCAGTTCTTC.

The chain joins TRBV6-1 to TRBJ2-7; D uncertain. Germline V lookup: CDR1 MNHNS, CDR2 SASEGT. V was trimmed by 5 bases and J by 3 bases, leaving 5 bases between them. This CDR3 region has 11 residues. The CDR3 bases are TGTGCCAGCAGTACAATCTACGAGCAGTACTTC. Protein: CASSTIYEQYF.

The chain uses TRBV19 and TRBJ2-6, with D perhaps TRBD1 (5 bases). V dropped 7 bases and J dropped 2 bases, with 12 bases sitting between them. Germline-derived CDR1 and CDR2 are LNHDA and SQIVND (reference sequence). The length of the CDR3 is 15 residues. The CDR3: CASTVLGAGANVLTF. CDR3 in DNA: TGTGCCAGTACAGTTCTAGGGGCTGGGGCCAACGTCCTGACTTTC.

The rearrangement uses TRBV6-2 or TRBV6-3 and TRBJ1-2; D not resolved. Germline V gene lookup returns CDR1 MNHEY and CDR2 SVGEGT. The CDR3 has 12 residues. The V gene lost 5 bases and the J gene lost 4 bases, with 8 bases spanning the gap. CDR3 loop: CASSPQSYGYTF. The CDR3 DNA reads as TGTGCCAGCAGTCCCCAAAGCTATGGCTACACCTTC.

J is TRBJ1-1 and V is TRBV7-2; 7 bases line up with TRBD1. Trimming removed 4 bases from V and 11 bases from J; junction bases left unmatched: 10. Per the germline V gene, CDR1 is SGHTA and CDR2 is FQGNSA. The CDR3 has 13 amino acids. CDR3 in amino acids: CASSSRQGDSAFF. The CDR3 nucleotides are TGTGCCAGCAGCTCCCGACAGGGTGATTCGGCTTTCTTT.

The chain couples TRBV2 to TRBJ1-1; no clear D gene. V was shortened by 7 bases and J by 1 base, with 13 bases between the two germline ends. This CDR3 has 14 residues. The germline V gene has CDR1 SNHLY and CDR2 FYNNEI. The DNA for the CDR3 is TGTGCCAGCATCAAAGACGGATCGAACACTGAAGCTTTCTTT. Translating gives CASIKDGSNTEAFF.

The chain joins TRBV10-3 to TRBJ2-1; 13 bases map to TRBD2. V was clipped by 10 bases and J by 6 bases; unmatched bases: 6. The length of the CDR3 is 14 residues. Germline V gives CDR1 ENHRY, CDR2 SYGVKD. The CDR3 nucleotides read TGTGCCACTAGGACTAGCGGGGGCTCCAATGAGCAGTTCTTC. Protein: CATRTSGGSNEQFF.

The gene calls are TRBV5-1 and TRBJ1-5, with no clear D. With 1 base removed from V and 0 bases from J, the gap between germline ends came to 5 bases. The germline V gene encodes CDR1 SGHRS and CDR2 YFSETQ. This CDR3 spans 14 amino acids. CDR3 protein: CASSLRPSNQPQHF. In DNA form, the CDR3 reads TGCGCCAGCAGCTTGAGACCTAGCAATCAGCCCCAGCATTTT. The full variable domain, completed using reference TRBV5-1 and TRBJ1-5, is KAGVTQTPRYLIKTRGQQVTLSCSPISGHRSVSWYQQTPGQGLQFLFEYFSETQRNKGNFPGRFSGRQFSNSRSEMNVSTLELGDSALYLCASSLRPSNQPQHFGDGTRLSIL.

The V and J genes are TRBV19 and TRBJ2-1, with no clear D. The CDR3 is 12 residues long. V was pared by 3 bases and J by 4 bases, with 4 bases between. CDR1 and CDR2 from the germline V gene are LNHDA and SQIVND (reference sequence). As DNA, the CDR3 is TGTGCCAGTAGTATTACGTACAATGAGCAGTTCTTC. It translates to CASSITYNEQFF.

By share, this clonotype counts as medium-sized (0.01 to 0.1%). The chain has TRBV27 and TRBJ1-1; no definite D call. This CDR3 region has 13 residues. Trimming left V 6 bases short and J 1 base short, with 9 bases between. Germline CDR1 is MNHEY and CDR2 is SMNVEV (reference sequence). CDR3 in amino acids: CASSRDRNTEAFF. The CDR3 region has the DNA TGTGCCAGCAGCCGCGACCGGAACACTGAAGCTTTCTTT.

The V and J genes are TRBV28 and TRBJ1-2, with D perhaps TRBD1 (5 bases). Germline V gives CDR1 MDHEN, CDR2 SYDVKM. Trimming stripped 10 bases from V and 8 bases from J, with 14 bases between. The CDR3 extends over 11 amino acids. CDR3 DNA sequence: TGTGCCATACAGGACGTGGGCGGCTACACCTTC. It codes for CAIQDVGGYTF.